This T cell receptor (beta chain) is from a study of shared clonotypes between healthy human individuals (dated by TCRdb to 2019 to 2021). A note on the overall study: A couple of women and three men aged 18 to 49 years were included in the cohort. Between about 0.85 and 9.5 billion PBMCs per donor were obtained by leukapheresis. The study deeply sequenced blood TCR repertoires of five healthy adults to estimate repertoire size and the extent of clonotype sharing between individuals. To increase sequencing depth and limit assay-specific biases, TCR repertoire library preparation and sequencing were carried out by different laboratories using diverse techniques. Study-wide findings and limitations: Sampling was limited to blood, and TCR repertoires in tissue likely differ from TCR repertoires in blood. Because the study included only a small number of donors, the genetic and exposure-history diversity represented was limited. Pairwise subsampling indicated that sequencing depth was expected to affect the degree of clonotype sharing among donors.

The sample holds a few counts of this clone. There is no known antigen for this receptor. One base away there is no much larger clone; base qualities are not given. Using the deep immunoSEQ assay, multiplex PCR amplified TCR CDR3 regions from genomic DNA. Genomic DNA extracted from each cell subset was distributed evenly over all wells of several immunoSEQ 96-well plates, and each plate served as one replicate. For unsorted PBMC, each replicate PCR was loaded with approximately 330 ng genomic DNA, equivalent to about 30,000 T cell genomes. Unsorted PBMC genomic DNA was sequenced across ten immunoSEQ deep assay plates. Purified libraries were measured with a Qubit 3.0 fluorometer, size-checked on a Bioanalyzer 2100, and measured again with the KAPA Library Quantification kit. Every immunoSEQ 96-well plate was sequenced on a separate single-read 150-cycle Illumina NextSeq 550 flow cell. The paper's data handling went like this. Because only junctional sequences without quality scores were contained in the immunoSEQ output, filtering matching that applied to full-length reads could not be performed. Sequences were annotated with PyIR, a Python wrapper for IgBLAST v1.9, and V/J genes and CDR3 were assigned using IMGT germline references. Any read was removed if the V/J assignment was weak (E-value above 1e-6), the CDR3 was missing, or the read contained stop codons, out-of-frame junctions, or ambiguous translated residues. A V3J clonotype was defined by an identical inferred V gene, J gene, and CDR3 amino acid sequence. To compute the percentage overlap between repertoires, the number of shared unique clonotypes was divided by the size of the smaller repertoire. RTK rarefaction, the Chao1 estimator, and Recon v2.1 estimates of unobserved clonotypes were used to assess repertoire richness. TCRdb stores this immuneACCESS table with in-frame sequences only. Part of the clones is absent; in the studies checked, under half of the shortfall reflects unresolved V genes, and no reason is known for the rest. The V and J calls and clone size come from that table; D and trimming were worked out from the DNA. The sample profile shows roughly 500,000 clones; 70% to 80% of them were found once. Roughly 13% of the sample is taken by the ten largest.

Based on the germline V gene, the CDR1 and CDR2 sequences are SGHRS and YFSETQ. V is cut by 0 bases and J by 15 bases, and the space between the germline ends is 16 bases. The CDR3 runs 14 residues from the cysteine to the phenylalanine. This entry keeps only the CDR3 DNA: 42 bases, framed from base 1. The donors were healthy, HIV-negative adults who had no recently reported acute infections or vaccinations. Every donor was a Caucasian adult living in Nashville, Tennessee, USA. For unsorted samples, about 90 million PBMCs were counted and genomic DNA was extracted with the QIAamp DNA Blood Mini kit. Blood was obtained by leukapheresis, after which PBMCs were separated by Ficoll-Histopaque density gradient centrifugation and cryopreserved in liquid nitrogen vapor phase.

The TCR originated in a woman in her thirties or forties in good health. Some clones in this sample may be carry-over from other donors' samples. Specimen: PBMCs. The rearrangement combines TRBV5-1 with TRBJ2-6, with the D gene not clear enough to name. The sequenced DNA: TGCGCCAGCAGCTTGGCGGGCGGCTCCCTCGGCCTGACTTTC. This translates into CASSLAGGSLGLTF.